The source of this T cell receptor beta chain is a study of blood T cell repertoires in COVID-19. Study-wide context: Donors in the United States, Italy and Spain gave samples during acute or convalescent COVID-19. The analysed material was cDNA or gDNA that came from T cells, B-cell-depleted T cells, or PBMCs.

The CDR3 totals 14 residues. Trimming removed 6 bases from V and 1 base from J, with 10 bases in between. CDR1 and CDR2 from the germline V gene are LGHNT and FRNRAP. The protocol was immunoSEQ multiplex PCR, while the TCRdb copy is restricted to in-frame clones and leaves out a portion. This table holds about 83,000 clones, about 85% found once. This clonotype originated in a woman aged 50 to 65 with active or convalescent COVID-19. The material sequenced was peripheral blood. This sequence joins TRBV12-5 and TRBJ1-5; tentative D call: TRBD1 (5 bases). The CDR3 protein is CASGRGDSNQPQHF. CDR3 nucleotide sequence: TGTGCTAGTGGCCGGGGGGACAGCAATCAGCCCCAGCATTTT.